This entry describes one TCR beta chain. Its specific antigen is unknown. No per-base quality is available; no much larger clone lies one base away. Spanning cysteine to phenylalanine, the CDR3 consists of 15 amino acids. The retained sequence is limited to the CDR3, 45 bases, with the frame set at the first base. Receptors were amplified or captured by the immunoSEQ multiplex PCR assay. This is the immuneACCESS table as TCRdb keeps it, with only in-frame sequences that have V and J called. A part of the clones is gone; compared with another copy, unresolved V genes explain less than half, and the rest is unexplained. This sample has approximately 75,000 clones in its table, and around 95% of those were observed once. Roughly 0.36% of the sample lies in the top ten. This entry belongs to a study of technical replicates of blood from several donors (dated by TCRdb to 2015 to 2018).

The sequenced sample was T cells isolated from PBMCs. The V and J segments used are TRBV21-1 and TRBJ1-1. TRBV21-1 is given as a pseudogene. The TCR sequence derives from a human donor in good health. In nucleotide form, the sequence is TGTGCCAGCAGCAAACGGGCACGGGGGACCACTGAAGCTTTCTTT. It is translated as CASSKRARGTTEAFF.